Only one count was recorded for the clone carrying this T cell receptor (beta chain). Its specificity is unknown. Germline CDR1 reads LGHNA; CDR2 reads YNFKEQ. With 3 bases removed from V and 1 base from J, the gap between germline ends came to 9 bases. CDR3 length: 14 amino acids. This entry comes from a study of T cell responses to AZD1222 COVID-19 vaccine. Profiling relied on immunoSEQ multiplex PCR, and the TCRdb table lists in-frame clones only, not all of them. Of some 200,000 clones in the sample, approximately 90% are singletons; the top ten hold nearly 1%. General study points: The donors showed a predominance of white British ancestry and of females, with possible underestimation of clonal diversity. Breadth and depth of Spike-specific TCRs rose after two AZD1222 doses.

The rearrangement uses TRBV4-2 and TRBJ1-1; D is undetermined. The sample consisted of peripheral blood, taken on day 0 of AZD1222 vaccination. The source of this sequence is an adult in good health. The DNA of the CDR3 is TGTGCCAGCAGCCAGGTAACAGAGAACACTGAAGCTTTCTTT. Its translation: CASSQVTENTEAFF.